A selection of T cell receptor beta chains follows, all from one sample in a study of blood T cell repertoires in COVID-19. Some clones are missing from TCRdb's copy, which holds only in-frame ones; the method was immunoSEQ multiplex PCR. The data show 150,000 to 200,000 clones, with around 86% seen just once and roughly 3.4% held by the top ten. Sequencing used peripheral blood. Receptors originate from an older man with acute or convalescent COVID-19. Both conserved end residues are part of each CDR3. D genes are given only for firm matches. Clone size is not always given. Where it is, it says once, few, many or a class for expanded clones.

>TRBJ1-2|.|TRBV28|.
CASSPGYGYTF
TGTGCCAGCAGTCCGGGCTATGGCTACACCTTC
>TRBJ1-5|.|TRBV7-6|.
CASSLSGGMQPQHF
TGTGCCAGCAGCTTATCAGGAGGAATGCAGCCCCAGCATTTT
>TRBJ2-7|few|TRBV5-4|TRBD1
CASSFNPQGADEQYF
TGTGCCAGCAGCTTTAACCCGCAGGGGGCGGACGAGCAGTACTTC
>TRBJ2-3|.|TRBV28|TRBD2
CASSATRGEDTQYF
TGTGCCAGCAGTGCGACCCGGGGGGAAGATACGCAGTATTTT
>TRBJ1-1|.|TRBV12-3/TRBV12-4|.
CASTNRLVTEAFF
TGTGCCAGCACTAACAGATTAGTCACTGAAGCTTTCTTT
>TRBJ2-7|.|TRBV27|TRBD1
CASSFFKGAEQYF
TGTGCCAGCAGTTTCTTTAAGGGGGCCGAGCAGTACTTC
>TRBJ2-7|.|TRBV20-1|.
CSGAGQAEQYF
TGCAGTGGAGCAGGGCAGGCCGAGCAGTACTTC
>TRBJ2-5|.|TRBV7-3|.
CASSPTGGTQYF
TGTGCCAGCAGCCCGACTGGAGGGACCCAGTACTTC
>TRBJ1-1|.|TRBV5-6|.
CASSLLGGNTEAFF
TGTGCCAGCAGCTTACTAGGGGGGAACACTGAAGCTTTCTTT
>TRBJ2-5|.|TRBV21-1|.
CASSKGVGHQSQETQYF
TGTGCCAGCAGCAAAGGGGTGGGACACCAATCCCAAGAGACCCAGTACTTC